The next 18 T cell receptor beta chains were all read from a single sample in a study of blood T cell repertoires in COVID-19. Measured with immunoSEQ multiplex PCR; TCRdb has only the in-frame clones, and not every one. This sample yields roughly 330,000 clones, of which roughly 87% are seen a single time; more than 7.5% belongs to the top ten. The sample consisted of peripheral blood. These receptor sequences come from a man aged 25-45 years with COVID-19, enrolled during active disease.

The V gene is TRBV7-2, the J gene TRBJ1-3, with 8 nucleotides matching TRBD1. Germline CDR1 and CDR2: SGHTA and FQGNSA. The CDR3 is made up of 15 amino acids. The V segment lost 5 bases and the J segment 4 bases; nucleotides outside the gene matches: 7. The CDR3 nucleotides are TGTGCCAGCAGCGAAATCGGGACAGGCGGAAACACCATATATTTT. It yields the protein CASSEIGTGGNTIYF.

V and J are TRBV4-1 and TRBJ2-5; D is uncertain. CDR3 length: 15 residues. Germline assignment: CDR1 MGHRA and CDR2 YSYEKL. Trimming pared 1 base from V and 5 bases from J, leaving 14 bases between. CDR3 sequence (DNA): TGCGCCAGCAGCCAAGTACTCACCCCTGCGGAGACCCAGTACTTC. Amino acids: CASSQVLTPAETQYF.

In its sample, this clone was seen once. The rearrangement links TRBV11-1 to TRBJ1-5; 8 bases agree with TRBD1. The ends lost 5 bases at V and 3 bases at J; junction bases unmatched: 3. CDR3 length equals 14 residues. Germline CDR1 SGHAT, CDR2 FQDESV (reference sequence). CDR3 protein: CASSLDRDNQPQHF. The DNA of the CDR3 is TGTGCCAGCAGCCTGGACAGGGACAATCAGCCCCAGCATTTT.

The V gene is TRBV2, the J gene TRBJ2-7; possible D gene TRBD2, 5 bases. The ends were cut back, 2 bases at V and 4 bases at J, with 15 bases in the middle. Germline-derived CDR1 and CDR2 are SNHLY and FYNNEI. There are 15 residues in the CDR3. Here the CDR3 DNA reads TGTGCCAGCAGTGAACATCCTAGCCAAGGTTACGAGCAGTACTTC. It yields the protein CASSEHPSQGYEQYF.

V and J are TRBV3-1 (or the pseudogene TRBV3-2) and TRBJ2-5, with 9 nucleotides matching TRBD2. V was pared by 1 base and J by 7 bases, with 7 bases of the junction left unmatched. The CDR3 spans 15 residues. Germline-derived CDR1 and CDR2 are LGHDT and YNNKEL (reference sequence). CDR3 protein: CASSQAAGGSGTQYF. The CDR3 bases are TGTGCCAGCAGCCAAGCGGCGGGGGGGTCAGGGACCCAGTACTTC.

J is TRBJ2-1 and V is TRBV9, with 8 bases fitting TRBD1. J was trimmed by 4 bases and V by 4 bases; bases with no gene match: 7. Germline V gives CDR1 SGDLS, CDR2 YYNGEE. This CDR3 has 15 amino acids. This chain's CDR3 is CASSPAGTGYNEQFF. The CDR3 DNA reads as TGTGCCAGCAGCCCAGCCGGGACAGGTTACAATGAGCAGTTCTTC.

The chain combines TRBV6-5 with TRBJ1-2, with D perhaps TRBD1 (6 bases). CDR1 is MNHEY, CDR2 SVGAGI, per germline. The CDR3 length is 13 residues. V lost 5 bases to trimming and J lost 5 bases, with 12 bases between them. CDR3 protein: CASSPQGLYGYTF. CDR3 nucleotides: TGTGCCAGCAGTCCGCAGGGGCTGTATGGCTACACCTTC.

This chain uses TRBV9 with TRBJ2-2; 10 bases are a match to TRBD2. Trimming removed 0 bases from V and 1 base from J; junction bases left unmatched: 0. Germline loops: CDR1 SGDLS, CDR2 YYNGEE. The CDR3 runs to 16 residues. The CDR3 DNA is TGTGCCAGCAGCGTAGTAGCGGGAGGGAACACCGGGGAGCTGTTTTTT. Protein: CASSVVAGGNTGELFF.

The CDR3 region has the DNA TGTGCCAGCAGCCAAGTATGGGGGGATAGCAATCAGCCCCAGCATTTT. Amino acids: CASSQVWGDSNQPQHF. The chain is built from TRBV4-2 and TRBJ1-5, with a weak D call TRBD1 (5 bases). V lost 1 base to trimming and J lost 0 bases, with 10 bases between them. Germline V lookup: CDR1 LGHNA, CDR2 YNFKEQ. The CDR3 covers 16 residues.

V is TRBV18 and J is TRBJ1-1; 8 bases map to TRBD1. With V trimmed by 3 bases and J by 7 bases, 7 bases remained unmatched. This CDR3 has 14 amino acids. The germline CDR1 and CDR2 sequences are KGHSH and LQKENI. The CDR3 coding sequence is TGTGCCAGCTCACCCACGGACAGGGAGGGTGAAGCTTTCTTT. Its translation is CASSPTDREGEAFF.

This chain uses TRBV27 with TRBJ1-5, with 9 bases aligning to TRBD1. Germline-derived CDR1 and CDR2 are MNHEY and SMNVEV (reference sequence). This CDR3 is built from 17 residues. The V gene end was trimmed by 4 bases and the J gene end by 0 bases; junction bases not matched to a gene: 7. The CDR3 nucleotides are TGTGCCAGCAGTTCGGGACAGGGTTCTTATAGCAATCAGCCCCAGCATTTT. Its protein is CASSSGQGSYSNQPQHF.

The chain is built from TRBV27 and TRBJ1-1; 8 nucleotides match TRBD1. This CDR3 is built from 14 residues. Trimming removed 6 bases from V and 11 bases from J; junction bases left unmatched: 14. Germline CDR1 is MNHEY and CDR2 is SMNVEV (reference sequence). DNA of the CDR3: TGTGCCAGCAGCCTTATGGGACAGGTAGCGACGGCTTTCTTT. It yields the protein CASSLMGQVATAFF.

This chain connects TRBV28 to TRBJ2-5, with 10 bases that match TRBD1. J was trimmed by 5 bases and V by 6 bases; bases with no gene match: 6. The CDR3 has 14 amino acids. CDR1 and CDR2 from the germline V gene are MDHEN and SYDVKM. CDR3: CASSLTGGRETQYF. CDR3 sequence (DNA): TGTGCCAGCAGCCTGACAGGGGGCCGGGAGACCCAGTACTTC.

The chain is built from TRBV7-9 and TRBJ2-7, with 7 bases that match TRBD2. The CDR3 consists of 15 residues. From germline, CDR1 is SEHNR and CDR2 FQNEAQ (reference sequence). After removal of 5 bases from V and 8 bases from J, the junction contained 15 bases not matched to a gene. The CDR3 is CASSPLGGESSQQYF. CDR3 coding DNA: TGTGCCAGCAGCCCCCTGGGGGGGGAATCCTCACAGCAGTACTTC.

The rearrangement joins TRBV19 to TRBJ1-2; D gene uncertain. V lost 9 bases and J lost 3, with 23 bases in between. From germline, CDR1 is LNHDA and CDR2 SQIVND (reference sequence). The CDR3 is 16 amino acids. CDR3 DNA sequence: TGTGCCAGCAGGCCTACATGGGAGGGTTTGGACTATGGCTACACCTTC. It translates to CASRPTWEGLDYGYTF. Drawing the rest from reference TRBV19 and TRBJ1-2, the complete variable domain is DGGITQSPKYLFRKEGQNVTLSCEQNLNHDAMYWYRQDPGQGLRLIYYSQIVNDFQKGDIAEGYSVSREKKESFPLTVTSAQKNPTAFYLCASRPTWEGLDYGYTFGSGTRLTVV.

The table lists this clone with a few counts. This chain joins TRBV10-3 and TRBJ2-1; 9 bases line up with TRBD2. The CDR3 extends over 16 amino acids. Germline lookup yields CDR1 ENHRY and CDR2 SYGVKD. Trimming at V came to 2 bases and at J to 7 bases, leaving 9 bases not matched to a gene. The CDR3 region is CAISEGTSPVQNEQFF. The DNA of the CDR3 is TGTGCCATCAGTGAGGGGACTAGCCCCGTGCAGAATGAGCAGTTCTTC.

This chain links TRBV2 with TRBJ2-1; D gene uncertain. Trimming removed 7 bases at V and 0 bases at J, with 10 bases between. CDR3 length equals 14 residues. Germline CDR1 reads SNHLY; CDR2 reads FYNNEI. The CDR3 loop is CASNGVSSYNEQFF. The CDR3, as DNA: TGTGCCAGCAATGGAGTGAGCTCCTACAATGAGCAGTTCTTC.

CDR3 sequence reads: CAISEGQGSSYEQYF. CDR3 sequence (DNA): TGTGCCATCAGTGAGGGACAGGGCTCCTCCTACGAGCAGTACTTC. V is TRBV10-3 and J is TRBJ2-7; TRBD1 agrees at 8 bases. The V gene's germline CDR1 is ENHRY and CDR2 SYGVKD. J lost 0 bases, V lost 2 bases, and 3 bases had no gene match. This CDR3 comprises 15 residues.